This entry features one TCR beta chain sequence. Its antigen is still unknown. Base quality data are lacking; no much larger clone is found one base away. In the prospective study, participants were roughly 18 to 100 years old, resided in approximately 22 geographic areas of the United States, and were enrolled through a virtual design. In the prospective study, participants were assigned to cohorts based on the clinical history participants reported in a screening survey and a study questionnaire. Mobile phlebotomists in the prospective study collected whole blood, serum and a nasopharyngeal or oropharyngeal swab from every participant. Additional blood draws and questionnaires over an approximately two-month period could optionally be provided by prospective study participants. Before DNA extraction, prospective study blood samples were shipped either frozen or at room temperature. The sample belongs to a study of blood T cell repertoires in COVID-19 (dated by TCRdb to 2020 to 2022). Some background on the complete study: For ImmuneRACE Cohort 3, a participant was defined as recovered based on two consecutive negative NP/OP PCR tests, clearance by a healthcare professional, or resolution of symptoms. Samples from collaborators originated in the United States, Italy and Spain and spanned both the acute and convalescent phases of COVID-19. The prospective study material was composed of cDNA or gDNA derived from T cells, B-cell-depleted T cells, or PBMCs. The dataset comprised deeply sampled blood TCRbeta repertoires from subjects exposed to, actively infected with, or recovered from COVID-19. The repertoires were made available in a free public database intended to serve as a resource for research on the immune response to SARS-CoV-2. The samples were drawn from two sources: the first 160 participants of the ongoing ImmuneRACE study, and some 1,300 subjects contributed by 6 global collaborators. A de-identified subject ID, COVID-19 status, age in years and sex were almost always included in the sample metadata. Where HLA class I and class II types were available, the types were taken from metadata supplied by the sample provider, not from assay-based typing.

The paper's findings and limits, for the study overall: Clinical and demographic metadata were provided uncurated, with the amount varying by source and participant.

The CDR1 and CDR2 encoded by the germline V gene are MDHEN and SYDVKM. The CDR3 goes from the cysteine to the phenylalanine over 14 residues. Kept here is only the CDR3 DNA, which spans 42 bases and is read in frame from base 1. Unmatched junction bases come to 13, with V trimmed by 5 bases and J by 13 bases. The immunoSEQ Assay, a bias-controlled multiplex PCR, was used to amplify TCRbeta CDR3 regions from genomic DNA. In the source study's methods: The number of nucleated cells in each sample was estimated from the amplification of reference gene primers within the assay. To quantify the absolute abundance of each unique TCRbeta CDR3 rearrangement, sequence reads were collapsed and filtered. Productive Simpson clonality was computed per sample as the square root of Simpson's diversity index over productive rearrangements. The table was pulled from immuneACCESS by TCRdb, which kept in-frame rearrangements only. Such tables lose some clones; where checked, under half of the loss comes from unresolved V genes, and the rest has no known cause. The V and J calls and clone size were taken over from that table, and D and trimming were inferred from the DNA. The sample profile shows around 300,000 clones; 88% of them were found once. Together, the top ten hold 2% to 2.5% of the sample.

Recombination linked TRBV28 to TRBJ1-4, and 7 junctional nucleotides match TRBD1. The specimen sequenced was PBMCs or T cells enriched from blood (not recorded which). The clonotype originates from a woman in her fifties or sixties in a cohort exposed to, infected with or recovered from COVID-19 (not recorded which). The CDR3 here reads CASSPWDSRGRLFF. The DNA sequence is TGTGCCAGCAGTCCCTGGGACAGCCGGGGAAGACTGTTTTTT.